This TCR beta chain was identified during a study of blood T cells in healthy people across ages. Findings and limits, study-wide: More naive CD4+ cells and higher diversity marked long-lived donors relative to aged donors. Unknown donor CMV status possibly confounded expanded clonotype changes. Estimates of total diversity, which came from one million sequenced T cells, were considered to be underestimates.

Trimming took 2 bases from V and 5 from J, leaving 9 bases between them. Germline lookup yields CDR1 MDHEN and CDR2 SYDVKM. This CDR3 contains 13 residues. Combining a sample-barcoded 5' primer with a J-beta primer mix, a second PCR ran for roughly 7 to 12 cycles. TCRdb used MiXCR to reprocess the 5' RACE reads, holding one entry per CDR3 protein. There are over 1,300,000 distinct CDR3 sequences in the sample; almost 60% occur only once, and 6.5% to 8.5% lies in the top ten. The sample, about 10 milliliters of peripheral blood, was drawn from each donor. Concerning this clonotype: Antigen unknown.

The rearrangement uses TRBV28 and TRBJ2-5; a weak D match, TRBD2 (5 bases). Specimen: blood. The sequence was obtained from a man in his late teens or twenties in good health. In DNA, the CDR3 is TGTGCCAGCAGTTTACCGGGGTGGGAGACCCAGTACTTC. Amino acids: CASSLPGWETQYF. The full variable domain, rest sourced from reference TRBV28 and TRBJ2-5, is DVKVTQSSRYLVKRTGEKVFLECVQDMDHENMFWYRQDPGLGLRLIYFSYDVKMKEKGDIPEGYSVSREKKERFSLILESASTNQTSMYLCASSLPGWETQYFGPGTRLLVL.